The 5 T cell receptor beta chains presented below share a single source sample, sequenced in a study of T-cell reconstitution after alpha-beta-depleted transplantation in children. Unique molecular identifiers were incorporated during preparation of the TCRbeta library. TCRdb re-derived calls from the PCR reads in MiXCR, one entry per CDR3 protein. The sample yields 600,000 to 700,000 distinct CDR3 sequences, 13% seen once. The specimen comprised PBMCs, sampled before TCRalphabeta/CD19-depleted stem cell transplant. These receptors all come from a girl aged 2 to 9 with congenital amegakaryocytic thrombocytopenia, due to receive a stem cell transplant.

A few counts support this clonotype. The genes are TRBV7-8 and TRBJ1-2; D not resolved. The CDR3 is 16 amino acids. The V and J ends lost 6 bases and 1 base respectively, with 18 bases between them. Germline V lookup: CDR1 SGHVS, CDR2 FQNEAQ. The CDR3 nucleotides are TGTGCCAGCAGACAACTGGATCCCCAGGATAACTATGGCTACACCTTC. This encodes CASRQLDPQDNYGYTF.

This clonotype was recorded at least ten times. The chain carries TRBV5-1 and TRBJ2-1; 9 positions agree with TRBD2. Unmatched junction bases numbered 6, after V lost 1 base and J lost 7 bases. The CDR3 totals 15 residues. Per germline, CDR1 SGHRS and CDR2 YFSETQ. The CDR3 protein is CASSLTSGQRNEQFF. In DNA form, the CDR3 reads TGCGCCAGCAGCTTGACTAGCGGGCAGAGGAATGAGCAGTTCTTC.

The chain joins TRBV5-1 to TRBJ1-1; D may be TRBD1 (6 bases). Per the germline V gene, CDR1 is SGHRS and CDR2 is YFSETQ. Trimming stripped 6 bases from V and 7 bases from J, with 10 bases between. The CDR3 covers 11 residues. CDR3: CASTIGGEAFF. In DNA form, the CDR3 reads TGCGCCAGCACCATAGGGGGTGAAGCTTTCTTT.

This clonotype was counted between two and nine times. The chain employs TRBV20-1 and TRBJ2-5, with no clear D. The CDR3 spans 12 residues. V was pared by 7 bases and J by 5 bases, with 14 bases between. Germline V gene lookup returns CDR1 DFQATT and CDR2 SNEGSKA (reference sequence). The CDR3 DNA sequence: TGCAGTGTGGCCCACCGCGGTGAGACCCAGTACTTC. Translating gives CSVAHRGETQYF.

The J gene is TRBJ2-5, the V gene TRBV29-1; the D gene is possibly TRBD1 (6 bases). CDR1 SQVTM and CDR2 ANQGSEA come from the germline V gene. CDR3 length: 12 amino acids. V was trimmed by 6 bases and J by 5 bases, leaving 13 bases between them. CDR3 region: CSVPTGYETQYF. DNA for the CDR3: TGCAGCGTCCCGACAGGTTATGAGACCCAGTACTTC.